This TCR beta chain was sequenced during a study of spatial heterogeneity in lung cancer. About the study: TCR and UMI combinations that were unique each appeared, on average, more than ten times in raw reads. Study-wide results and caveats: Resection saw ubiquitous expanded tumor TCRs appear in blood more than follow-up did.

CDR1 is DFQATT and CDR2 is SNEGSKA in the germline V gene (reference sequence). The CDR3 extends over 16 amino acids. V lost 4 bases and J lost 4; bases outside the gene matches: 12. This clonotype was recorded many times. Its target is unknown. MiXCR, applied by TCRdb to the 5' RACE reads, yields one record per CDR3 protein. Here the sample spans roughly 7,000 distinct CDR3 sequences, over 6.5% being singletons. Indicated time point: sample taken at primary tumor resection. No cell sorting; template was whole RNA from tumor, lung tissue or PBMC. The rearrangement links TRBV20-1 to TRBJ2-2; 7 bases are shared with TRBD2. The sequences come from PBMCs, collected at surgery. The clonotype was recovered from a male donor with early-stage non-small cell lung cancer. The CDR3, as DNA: TGCAGTGCTACTAGAGCGGGGTCTAGGAGCACCGGGGAGCTGTTTTTT. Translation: CSATRAGSRSTGELFF.